A selection of T cell receptor beta chains follows, all from one sample in a study of shared clonotypes between healthy human individuals. The data were produced by immunoSEQ multiplex PCR, yet TCRdb's version contains in-frame clones alone and is incomplete. The sample carries some 1 million clones, 75% recorded once. The specimen was memory CD4+ T cells sorted from blood. These receptors originate from a man between 18 and 29 years old in good health. Both conserved end residues are part of each CDR3. D genes are given only for firm matches. Size tells how often a clone was seen (once, few, many) or the class of an expanded clone, and some rows leave it out.

V: TRBV25-1
D: .
J: TRBJ2-7
size: .
CDR3: CASSEGGGYEQYF
DNA: TGTGCCAGCAGTGAGGGGGGAGGCTACGAGCAGTACTTC

V: TRBV6-1
D: TRBD1
J: TRBJ1-1
size: .
CDR3: CASSADRGLTEAFF
DNA: TGTGCCAGCAGCGCGGACAGGGGGCTCACTGAAGCTTTCTTT

V: TRBV6-6
D: .
J: TRBJ1-2
size: once
CDR3: CASSYTGNYGYTF
DNA: TGTGCCAGCAGTTACACAGGGAACTATGGCTACACCTTC

V: TRBV5-1
D: TRBD1
J: TRBJ2-5
size: .
CDR3: CASSIIWGQGETQYF
DNA: TGCGCCAGCAGCATAATCTGGGGACAGGGGGAGACCCAGTACTTC

V: TRBV7-2
D: TRBD1
J: TRBJ2-7
size: few
CDR3: CASIKGGRDREQYF
DNA: TGTGCCAGTATAAAAGGGGGCAGGGATCGCGAGCAGTACTTC

V: TRBV19
D: TRBD1
J: TRBJ2-1
size: .
CDR3: CASSAGTGRAYNEQFF
DNA: TGTGCCAGTAGTGCCGGGACAGGGAGGGCCTACAATGAGCAGTTCTTC

V: TRBV7-9
D: TRBD2
J: TRBJ2-3
size: .
CDR3: CASSLARPGGPNTQYF
DNA: TGTGCCAGCAGCTTAGCACGGCCGGGAGGGCCAAATACGCAGTATTTT

V: TRBV9
D: .
J: TRBJ2-5
size: once
CDR3: CASSPTGRVEETQYF
DNA: TGTGCCAGCTCACCTACAGGGCGGGTGGAGGAGACCCAGTACTTC

V: TRBV5-4
D: TRBD1
J: TRBJ2-2
size: once
CDR3: CASSTQGLTNTGELFF
DNA: TGTGCCAGCAGCACACAGGGGCTGACGAACACCGGGGAGCTGTTTTTT

V: TRBV5-1
D: .
J: TRBJ2-1
size: .
CDR3: CASSLAGNEQFF
DNA: TGCGCCAGCAGCTTGGCGGGCAATGAGCAGTTCTTC

V: TRBV10-3
D: TRBD1
J: TRBJ2-7
size: .
CDR3: CAIGMGQEGYEQYF
DNA: TGTGCCATCGGTATGGGACAGGAAGGCTACGAGCAGTACTTC

V: TRBV5-4
D: TRBD2
J: TRBJ2-7
size: .
CDR3: CASSSRTSGSYEQYF
DNA: TGTGCCAGCAGCTCTAGGACTAGCGGGAGCTACGAGCAGTACTTC

V: TRBV27
D: .
J: TRBJ2-3
size: .
CDR3: CASSLGGLNTDTQYF
DNA: TGTGCCAGCAGCCTAGGGGGACTCAACACAGATACGCAGTATTTT

V: TRBV5-1
D: TRBD2
J: TRBJ2-1
size: .
CDR3: CASSPTSGGLYNEQFF
DNA: TGCGCCAGCAGCCCGACTAGCGGGGGACTTTACAATGAGCAGTTCTTC

V: TRBV11-2
D: .
J: TRBJ2-4
size: .
CDR3: CASSNNVLRYF
DNA: TGTGCCAGCAGCAATAATGTTCTTCGGTACTTC

V: TRBV7-9
D: .
J: TRBJ1-2
size: .
CDR3: CASSFSPGVQFGYTF
DNA: TGTGCCAGCAGCTTTTCACCAGGGGTCCAATTTGGCTACACCTTC

V: TRBV7-6
D: .
J: TRBJ1-4
size: .
CDR3: CASSPFGPGLFF
DNA: TGTGCCAGCAGCCCTTTTGGGCCAGGGCTGTTTTTT

V: TRBV5-4
D: TRBD1
J: TRBJ1-1
size: .
CDR3: CASSLAAGGVAEAFF
DNA: TGTGCCAGCAGCTTGGCCGCAGGGGGAGTCGCTGAAGCTTTCTTT

V: TRBV5-6
D: .
J: TRBJ1-2
size: .
CDR3: CASSFQANYGYTF
DNA: TGTGCCAGCAGCTTTCAAGCTAACTATGGCTACACCTTC

V: TRBV7-9
D: .
J: TRBJ1-5
size: few
CDR3: CASSKGINNQPQHF
DNA: TGTGCCAGCAGCAAGGGGATCAACAATCAGCCCCAGCATTTT

V: TRBV21-1
D: .
J: TRBJ1-5
size: .
CDR3: CASSKREPGRWSAQGSSDQPQHF
DNA: TGTGCCAGCAGCAAAAGGGAACCGGGTAGGTGGTCCGCCCAAGGTTCGTCTGATCAGCCCCAGCATTTT

V: TRBV10-2
D: TRBD1
J: TRBJ2-2
size: .
CDR3: CASSPTDRDTGELFF
DNA: TGCGCCAGCAGTCCCACGGACAGGGACACCGGGGAGCTGTTTTTT

V: TRBV6-5
D: .
J: TRBJ2-3
size: once
CDR3: CASSYGFNTDTQYF
DNA: TGTGCCAGCAGTTACGGCTTTAACACAGATACGCAGTATTTT

V: TRBV4-2
D: .
J: TRBJ2-3
size: .
CDR3: CASSQGDEMRTDTQYF
DNA: TGTGCCAGCAGCCAAGGAGATGAGATGCGCACAGATACGCAGTATTTT

V: TRBV6-1
D: .
J: TRBJ1-6
size: .
CDR3: CASSEVGGNSPLHF
DNA: TGTGCCAGCAGTGAAGTGGGAGGGAATTCACCCCTCCACTTT

V: TRBV27
D: TRBD1
J: TRBJ1-5
size: .
CDR3: CASSRTGDQPQHF
DNA: TGTGCCAGCAGTCGCACAGGGGATCAGCCCCAGCATTTT

V: TRBV6-5
D: .
J: TRBJ2-7
size: .
CDR3: CASLDRDSYEQYF
DNA: TGTGCCAGCTTGGACCGGGACTCCTACGAGCAGTACTTC

V: TRBV29-1
D: .
J: TRBJ1-1
size: .
CDR3: CSGTVLQEAFF
DNA: TGCAGCGGGACAGTTCTCCAGGAAGCTTTCTTT

V: TRBV5-1
D: TRBD1
J: TRBJ1-1
size: .
CDR3: CASSQSEGAAAFF
DNA: TGCGCCAGCAGCCAATCGGAGGGGGCAGCAGCTTTCTTT

V: TRBV29-1
D: TRBD2
J: TRBJ2-5
size: .
CDR3: CSVERGTKETQYF
DNA: TGCAGCGTTGAAAGAGGGACTAAAGAGACCCAGTACTTC

V: TRBV5-1
D: .
J: TRBJ2-2
size: once
CDR3: CATRTAPANTGELFF
DNA: TGCGCTACCCGGACGGCGCCAGCGAACACCGGGGAGCTGTTTTTT

V: TRBV11-2
D: TRBD1
J: TRBJ2-7
size: few
CDR3: CASSPRDRTHEQYF
DNA: TGTGCCAGCAGCCCCCGGGACAGGACCCACGAGCAGTACTTC